The next 15 T cell receptor beta chains were all read from a single sample in a study of shared clonotypes between healthy human individuals. The protocol was immunoSEQ multiplex PCR, while the TCRdb copy is restricted to in-frame clones and leaves out a portion. The repertoire holds 850,000 to 1,200,000 clones, with around 76% as singletons. The sequencing input was memory CD4+ T cells sorted from blood. Described subset: CD45RA-negative fraction. Receptors originate from a young man in good health.

The chain is built from TRBV2 and TRBJ2-2; tentatively, D is TRBD1 (6 bases). Trimming took off 5 bases at V and 3 bases at J, with 13 bases between the two ends. This CDR3 is built from 15 residues. Germline CDR1 SNHLY, CDR2 FYNNEI. In nucleotides, the CDR3 is TGTGCCAGCAGTTCCCAGGGGCCCTACACCGGGGAGCTGTTTTTT. It codes for CASSSQGPYTGELFF.

This sequence joins TRBV4-1 and TRBJ1-1; the match to TRBD1 covers 8 bases. The germline gives CDR1 MGHRA, CDR2 YSYEKL. After removal of 0 bases from V and 3 bases from J, the junction contained 3 bases not matched to a gene. The CDR3 is 15 residues long. CDR3 region: CASSQEVTGDTEAFF. In nucleotides, the CDR3 is TGCGCCAGCAGCCAAGAGGTGACAGGGGACACTGAAGCTTTCTTT.

This chain uses TRBV18 with TRBJ2-7; D is unresolved. Germline V gene sequence: CDR1 KGHSH, CDR2 LQKENI. CDR3 size: 15 residues. V lost 0 bases to trimming and J lost 2 bases, with 11 bases between them. The CDR3 DNA reads as TGTGCCAGCTCACCACCGATGACACCAACCTACGAGCAGTACTTC. Protein: CASSPPMTPTYEQYF.

V gene TRBV28 combines with J gene TRBJ2-5, with 9 bases aligning to TRBD2. V shed 7 bases, J shed 4 bases, and the junction held 7 bases outside the gene matches. Germline assignment: CDR1 MDHEN and CDR2 SYDVKM. This CDR3 is built from 14 residues. In DNA, the CDR3 is TGTGCCAGCAAGGATAGCGGGGGAGGAGAGACCCAGTACTTC. As protein: CASKDSGGGETQYF.

The rearrangement links TRBV5-1 to TRBJ2-3; possibly TRBD2 for D (6 bases). The length of the CDR3 is 15 residues. The germline gives CDR1 SGHRS, CDR2 YFSETQ. The V end was cut by 4 bases, the J end by 2 bases, with 14 bases between. Written as DNA, the CDR3 is TGCGCCAGCAGCCCCTCGGGACTGCCCACAGATACGCAGTATTTT. It translates to CASSPSGLPTDTQYF.

This chain connects TRBV2 to TRBJ1-2; 9 bases map to TRBD1. CDR3 length equals 13 residues. Per the germline V gene, CDR1 is SNHLY and CDR2 is FYNNEI. Trimming cost V 8 bases and J 4 bases; bases outside gene matches: 5. CDR3 loop: CASLGQGIYGYTF. The CDR3 coding sequence is TGTGCCAGCTTAGGACAGGGGATCTATGGCTACACCTTC. The complete variable domain, with remaining parts taken from reference TRBV2 and TRBJ1-2, reads EPEVTQTPSHQVTQMGQEVILRCVPISNHLYFYWYRQILGQKVEFLVSFYNNEISEKSEIFDDQFSVERPDGSNFTLKIRSTKLEDSAMYFCASLGQGIYGYTFGSGTRLTVV.

The chain uses TRBV18 and TRBJ1-3; a possible D gene is TRBD1 (5 bases). Between the trimmed V and J ends, which lost 3 bases and 0 bases, there was a span of 12 bases. The CDR3 length is 16 residues. Germline V CDR1 and CDR2: KGHSH, LQKENI. CDR3 DNA: TGTGCCAGCTCACCTATTGGGGCCATCTCTGGAAACACCATATATTTT. Translation gives CASSPIGAISGNTIYF.

This rearrangement joins TRBV5-1 to TRBJ2-5; 7 bases map to TRBD2. Germline loops: CDR1 SGHRS, CDR2 YFSETQ. After removal of 0 bases from V and 2 bases from J, the junction contained 7 bases not matched to a gene. The CDR3 loop spans 16 amino acids. The CDR3 DNA sequence: TGCGCCAGCAGCTTGGTCTCAACTAGCGCGCAAGAGACCCAGTACTTC. This gives the protein CASSLVSTSAQETQYF. Variable domain in full (rest from reference TRBV5-1 and TRBJ2-5): KAGVTQTPRYLIKTRGQQVTLSCSPISGHRSVSWYQQTPGQGLQFLFEYFSETQRNKGNFPGRFSGRQFSNSRSEMNVSTLELGDSALYLCASSLVSTSAQETQYFGPGTRLLVL.

The chain employs TRBV21-1 and TRBJ1-2. TRBV21-1 is an annotated pseudogene. CDR3 length equals 16 residues. DNA of the CDR3: TGTGCCAGCAGCAAACGAAAGGCGGCCCCCTACTATGGCTACACCTTC. Protein sequence: CASSKRKAAPYYGYTF.

Remarks on this clone: A single base separates this from a much larger clone, so it may be a read error. The same CDR3 also results from other DNA sequences found in this sample. The genes are TRBV7-9 and TRBJ2-7; 9 nucleotides line up with TRBD1. CDR1 SEHNR and CDR2 FQNEAQ come from the germline V gene (reference sequence). This CDR3 has 12 residues. J was trimmed by 5 bases and V by 5 bases; bases with no gene match: 1. The CDR3 DNA reads as TGTGCCAGCAGCCGGACAGGGGACGAGCAGTACTTC. Translating it yields CASSRTGDEQYF.

This clone was observed once. The rearrangement joins TRBV28 to TRBJ1-1; D is unclear. Trimming cost V 1 base and J 6 bases, with 18 bases left between them. The CDR3 has 16 residues. The germline V gene encodes CDR1 MDHEN and CDR2 SYDVKM. The CDR3 DNA sequence: TGTGCCAGCAGTTTATCGGCGGGCCGAAGGGTCTCTGAAGCTTTCTTT. Its protein is CASSLSAGRRVSEAFF.

The V call is TRBV7-2, the J call TRBJ2-1, with 7 positions matching TRBD2. The CDR3 extends over 13 amino acids. Germline CDR1 and CDR2: SGHTA and FQGNSA. Losses at the gene ends were 5 bases for V and 9 bases for J; bases not matched to a gene: 7. Here the CDR3 reads CASSTQQRGEQFF. The CDR3 DNA reads as TGTGCCAGCAGCACCCAACAGCGGGGTGAGCAGTTCTTC.

The V and J genes are TRBV4-1 and TRBJ1-4; D might be TRBD1 (5 bases). This CDR3 is built from 15 residues. Germline V gene sequence: CDR1 MGHRA, CDR2 YSYEKL. The V and J ends lost 1 base and 10 bases respectively, with 16 bases between them. The CDR3 coding sequence is TGCGCCAGCAGCCAAGCCGGGCTCGGGGGGGGAAAACTGTTTTTT. Protein sequence: CASSQAGLGGGKLFF.

The rearrangement links TRBV5-1 to TRBJ2-2; D is ambiguous. The CDR3 length is 15 residues. Per germline, CDR1 SGHRS and CDR2 YFSETQ. The V end lost 0 bases, the J end lost 5 bases, and 11 bases lay between the germline ends. CDR3 protein: CASSLGPFSTGELFF. CDR3 DNA sequence: TGCGCCAGCAGCTTGGGTCCTTTCTCAACCGGGGAGCTGTTTTTT. Looking up the rest from reference TRBV5-1 and TRBJ2-2 gives the full variable domain: KAGVTQTPRYLIKTRGQQVTLSCSPISGHRSVSWYQQTPGQGLQFLFEYFSETQRNKGNFPGRFSGRQFSNSRSEMNVSTLELGDSALYLCASSLGPFSTGELFFGEGSRLTVL.

The chain combines TRBV19 with TRBJ2-7; 7 nucleotides line up with TRBD1. The germline gives CDR1 LNHDA, CDR2 SQIVND (reference sequence). The V segment lost 7 bases and the J segment 2 bases; nucleotides outside the gene matches: 8. This CDR3 region has 14 residues. This CDR3 reads CASTLTGDTYEQYF. The CDR3 coding sequence is TGTGCCAGTACCCTTACAGGGGACACCTACGAGCAGTACTTC.